Below, 5 T cell receptor beta chains from the same sample are listed, as sequenced in a study of cytomegalovirus exposure and HLA in healthy donors. Primers: 60 Vbeta forward and 13 Jbeta reverse. Clones were read by immunoSEQ multiplex PCR, and TCRdb kept only the in-frame ones, dropping some. The sample records around 150,000 clones, 55% to 80% being singletons. The sample taken for sequencing was PBMCs. The receptor set was obtained from a woman in her sixties in good health and CMV-seropositive.

A few counts support this clone. The CDR3 DNA sequence: TGTGCCAGCAGTCGCTTCGGGAGGGTCACAGATACGCAGTATTTT. Translation: CASSRFGRVTDTQYF. This chain links TRBV28 with TRBJ2-3; 8 bases map to TRBD2. Germline loops: CDR1 MDHEN, CDR2 SYDVKM. The CDR3 has 15 residues. V lost 5 bases and J lost 2; bases outside the gene matches: 6.

The CDR3 DNA sequence: TGTGCCAGCACCTTGGGACTTACACACAATGAGCAGTTCTTC. The encoded protein is CASTLGLTHNEQFF. The rearrangement uses TRBV28 and TRBJ2-1; tentative D call: TRBD2 (6 bases). Germline-derived CDR1 and CDR2 are MDHEN and SYDVKM. The ends were cut back, 7 bases at V and 5 bases at J, with 15 bases in the middle. This CDR3 comprises 14 residues.

This chain joins TRBV10-3 and TRBJ2-1; 7 bases fit TRBD2. The V segment lost 3 bases and the J segment 5 bases; nucleotides outside the gene matches: 7. The CDR3 runs 15 residues. Germline assignment: CDR1 ENHRY and CDR2 SYGVKD. The CDR3 here is CAISDVVAGNNEQFF. The CDR3 nucleotides read TGTGCCATCAGTGACGTGGTAGCGGGCAACAATGAGCAGTTCTTC.

This chain connects TRBV4-3 to TRBJ2-1; 8 bases line up with TRBD2. Trimming at V came to 1 base and at J to 0 bases, leaving 5 bases not matched to a gene. CDR3 size: 17 residues. Germline values: CDR1 LGHNA, CDR2 YSLEER. The CDR3 DNA follows: TGCGCCAGCAGCCAAGCGGGGGGGTTCGGCTCCTACAATGAGCAGTTCTTC. This sequence encodes CASSQAGGFGSYNEQFF.

The chain is built from TRBV28 and TRBJ1-2, with 7 bases matching TRBD1. This CDR3 is 15 amino acids long. CDR1 is MDHEN, CDR2 SYDVKM, per germline. The trim removed 5 bases at V and 4 bases at J, leaving 10 bases unmatched. The CDR3, as DNA: TGTGCCAGCAGTAAACACCTGACAGGGCCCTATGGCTACACCTTC. This gives the protein CASSKHLTGPYGYTF.